One sample yielded the 17 T cell receptor beta chains listed below, sequenced in a study of T cell responses to AZD1222 COVID-19 vaccine. Clones were read by immunoSEQ multiplex PCR, and TCRdb kept only the in-frame ones, dropping some. The sample lists approximately 75,000 clones; around nine tenths were seen once. Material: peripheral blood, obtained 28 days after the second AZD1222 dose. The receptors derive from an adult who received the AZD1222 COVID-19 vaccine.

The V call is TRBV7-9, the J call TRBJ1-1; no reliable D call. V was pared by 2 bases and J by 0 bases, with 7 bases between. The germline gives CDR1 SEHNR, CDR2 FQNEAQ (reference sequence). This CDR3 has 14 residues. Here the CDR3 DNA reads TGTGCCAGCAGCTTACTTGAGGTGAACACTGAAGCTTTCTTT. As protein: CASSLLEVNTEAFF.

This clone was recorded once. This chain links TRBV11-2 with TRBJ1-6, with D hard to call. This CDR3 is built from 14 residues. Germline V lookup: CDR1 SGHAT, CDR2 FQNNGV. With 5 bases removed from V and 10 bases from J, the gap between germline ends came to 15 bases. The CDR3 sequence: CASSPGSGGSPLHF. The DNA of the CDR3 is TGTGCCAGCAGCCCGGGGAGTGGAGGGTCACCCCTCCACTTT.

This chain uses TRBV7-8 with TRBJ1-1, with D possibly TRBD1 on 5 matching bases. CDR3 size: 13 residues. CDR1 SGHVS and CDR2 FQNEAQ come from the germline V gene. Trimming left V 10 bases short and J 0 bases short, with 12 bases between. CDR3 loop: CAIGTEMNTEAFF. The CDR3 coding sequence is TGTGCCATAGGGACTGAGATGAACACTGAAGCTTTCTTT.

The gene calls are TRBV11-2 and TRBJ1-1; TRBD1 aligns across 7 bases. CDR3 length equals 14 residues. Germline loops: CDR1 SGHAT, CDR2 FQNNGV. The V and J ends lost 5 bases and 1 base, in that order; junction bases with no gene match: 4. As DNA, the CDR3 is TGTGCCAGCAGCCCCCGACAGGGGAACACTGAAGCTTTCTTT. This gives the protein CASSPRQGNTEAFF.

The chain is built from TRBV6-5 and TRBJ1-5; D not resolved. Germline values: CDR1 MNHEY, CDR2 SVGAGI. Trimming left V 6 bases short and J 1 base short, with 13 bases between. The CDR3 runs 15 residues. As DNA, the CDR3 is TGTGCCAGCAGGCCGTTAGATAGAAGCAATCAGCCCCAGCATTTT. This sequence encodes CASRPLDRSNQPQHF.

The DNA for the CDR3 is TGTGCCAGCATCCTAGGAGGGGTTGGGGCAGGGATGGAGACCCAGTACTTC. Protein: CASILGGVGAGMETQYF. The chain is built from TRBV7-9 and TRBJ2-5, with a tentative D call TRBD2 (6 bases). Trimming removed 7 bases from V and 5 bases from J, with 26 bases in between. The germline V gene has CDR1 SEHNR and CDR2 FQNEAQ (reference sequence). CDR3 length: 17 residues.

This rearrangement joins TRBV11-3 to TRBJ1-6; D is unresolved. The CDR3 is 12 amino acids. CDR1 is SGHNT, CDR2 YENEEA, per germline. Trimming cost V 5 bases and J 7 bases, with 6 bases left between them. The CDR3 spells CASSAGNSPLHF. CDR3 sequence (DNA): TGTGCCAGCAGCGCAGGCAATTCACCCCTCCACTTT.

The chain joins TRBV11-3 to TRBJ1-3; D is perhaps TRBD1 (6 bases). The germline V gene has CDR1 SGHNT and CDR2 YENEEA. Trimming removed 0 bases at V and 2 bases at J, with 8 bases between. The CDR3 is 15 residues long. The CDR3 sequence: CASSLDRDTGNTIYF. Written as DNA, the CDR3 is TGTGCCAGCAGCTTAGACAGGGACACTGGAAACACCATATATTTT.

The rearrangement uses TRBV5-5 and TRBJ2-7; 9 nucleotides align to TRBD1. Germline V gene lookup returns CDR1 SGHKS and CDR2 YYEKEE (reference sequence). With 0 bases clipped from V and 3 bases from J, the junction kept 4 bases outside the gene matches. The CDR3 runs 15 residues. The CDR3 DNA follows: TGTGCCAGCAGCTTGGCGGGACAGGGTGTCTACGAGCAGTACTTC. Its protein product is CASSLAGQGVYEQYF.

This chain uses TRBV19 with TRBJ1-2; 7 bases fit TRBD1. J was trimmed by 7 bases and V by 3 bases; bases with no gene match: 8. The CDR3 is made up of 14 amino acids. Looked up from germline, CDR1 is LNHDA and CDR2 is SQIVND (reference sequence). Written as DNA, the CDR3 is TGTGCCAGTAGTATTGTACAGGGGAGTTTTGGCTACACCTTC. As protein: CASSIVQGSFGYTF.

V and J are TRBV6-5 and TRBJ2-5; 8 bases are shared with TRBD1. The germline gives CDR1 MNHEY, CDR2 SVGAGI. The CDR3 is made up of 13 amino acids. Trimming at V came to 6 bases and at J to 3 bases, leaving 3 bases not matched to a gene. Here the CDR3 reads CASSRDRKETQYF. CDR3 nucleotide sequence: TGTGCCAGCAGCCGGGACAGGAAAGAGACCCAGTACTTC.

This clone has a handful of counts. The V and J genes are TRBV24-1 and TRBJ1-2; 9 nucleotides align to TRBD1. Trimming cost V 4 bases and J 8 bases; bases outside gene matches: 13. Germline V gene data show CDR1 as KGHDR and CDR2 as SFDVKD. The CDR3 runs 16 residues. CDR3 nucleotides: TGTGCCACCAGTGACAACGCCCGGGACAGGGTGGGCGGCTACACCTTC. Protein product: CATSDNARDRVGGYTF.

The chain uses TRBV18 and TRBJ1-1; D might be TRBD1 (5 bases). Germline loops: CDR1 KGHSH, CDR2 LQKENI. This CDR3 spans 14 amino acids. V was clipped by 4 bases and J by 0 bases, with 9 bases between them. This CDR3 is CASSLGGLNTEAFF. DNA of the CDR3: TGTGCCAGCTCACTCGGGGGACTGAACACTGAAGCTTTCTTT.

The rearrangement joins TRBV2 to TRBJ2-3; D perhaps matches TRBD2 (7 bases). CDR1 SNHLY and CDR2 FYNNEI come from the germline V gene. Trimming shortened V by 4 bases and J by 2 bases, and 13 bases separated the two germline ends. The CDR3 is 15 residues long. The CDR3 region is CASSGGGRNTDTQYF. The CDR3 DNA follows: TGTGCCAGCAGTGGGGGGGGGCGGAACACAGATACGCAGTATTTT.

Only a few counts were recorded for this clone. The chain couples TRBV27 to TRBJ2-7; 9 bases agree with TRBD1. The CDR3 spans 15 residues. The V gene's germline CDR1 is MNHEY and CDR2 SMNVEV (reference sequence). Trimming at V came to 3 bases and at J to 9 bases, leaving 12 bases not matched to a gene. CDR3 DNA sequence: TGTGCCAGCAGTTTCCGTCCCGGGACAGGGTCGAGGCAGTACTTC. Encoded protein: CASSFRPGTGSRQYF.

The genes are TRBV28 and TRBJ1-5; D possibly corresponds to TRBD1 (5 bases). V shed 7 bases and J shed 1 base, with 11 bases lying between them. The length of the CDR3 is 14 residues. CDR1 MDHEN and CDR2 SYDVKM come from the germline V gene. This chain's CDR3 is CASTVRGSNQPQHF. The CDR3 DNA is TGTGCCAGCACTGTAAGGGGAAGCAATCAGCCCCAGCATTTT.

The chain links TRBV27 to TRBJ1-2; TRBD1 agrees at 9 bases. This CDR3 region has 15 residues. Unmatched junction bases numbered 6, after V lost 3 bases and J lost 4 bases. Germline loops: CDR1 MNHEY, CDR2 SMNVEV (reference sequence). CDR3 sequence: CASSFSGTGSYGYTF. In DNA form, the CDR3 reads TGTGCCAGCAGTTTTTCCGGGACAGGGTCCTATGGCTACACCTTC.